Sequencing of this T cell receptor beta chain was carried out in a study of OX40 agonist ivuxolimab in advanced cancers. Findings and caveats of the study: At 0.1 to 3.0 mg/kg and by week 6, clonal expansion occurred in CD4+ and CD8+ blood T cells.

The V gene end was trimmed by 5 bases and the J gene end by 3 bases; junction bases not matched to a gene: 6. CDR1 and CDR2 (germline): WSHSY, SAAADI. The CDR3 has 16 amino acids. TCRdb keeps only in-frame clones here, not all; method: immunoSEQ multiplex PCR. The data show tens of thousands of clones, with 94% seen just once and 9.5% to 10% held by the top ten. A note on this clone: The antigen is unknown.

The genes are TRBV10-2 and TRBJ2-1; TRBD2 aligns across 11 bases. Sequenced here: CD4+ or CD8+ T cells sorted from blood, sampled in a trial of the OX40 agonist ivuxolimab. The source of this sequence is an adult with an advanced solid tumor such as melanoma, head and neck, liver or kidney cancer. The CDR3 coding sequence is TGCGCCAGCAGTACCTCCGGGACTAGCGGCTACAATGAGCAGTTCTTC. It is translated as CASSTSGTSGYNEQFF.